The 29 T cell receptor beta chains given below trace back to one sample, sequenced in a study of T cell responses to AZD1222 COVID-19 vaccine. Libraries were prepared by immunoSEQ multiplex PCR; TCRdb keeps only in-frame clonotypes and omits some of them. The table has about 100,000 clones, more than 85% seen once. The sample consisted of peripheral blood, taken on day 0 of AZD1222 vaccination. All receptors come from an adult in good health.

V usage is TRBV19 and J usage is TRBJ1-1; 8 nucleotides agree with TRBD1. After removal of 6 bases from V and 0 bases from J, the junction contained 0 bases not matched to a gene. Looked up from germline, CDR1 is LNHDA and CDR2 is SQIVND (reference sequence). This CDR3 has 13 amino acids. CDR3 sequence (DNA): TGTGCCAGTAGGGACAGGGTGAACACTGAAGCTTTCTTT. Amino acids: CASRDRVNTEAFF.

This chain uses TRBV4-2 with TRBJ2-7, with TRBD2 identical over 11 bases. Germline V CDR1 and CDR2: LGHNA, YNFKEQ. V was pared by 3 bases and J by 2 bases, with 3 bases of the junction left unmatched. The CDR3 is made up of 15 amino acids. DNA for the CDR3: TGTGCCAGCAGCCACGGGACTAGCGGAACCTACGAGCAGTACTTC. Translated: CASSHGTSGTYEQYF.

The chain is built from TRBV30 and TRBJ2-3, with 8 bases identical to TRBD2. The length of the CDR3 is 17 residues. V lost 0 bases and J lost 1; bases outside the gene matches: 9. Looked up from germline, CDR1 is GTSNPN and CDR2 is SVGIG (reference sequence). The CDR3 sequence: CAWSVAGSGSGTDTQYF. CDR3 bases: TGTGCCTGGAGTGTAGCGGGGAGCGGGAGTGGCACAGATACGCAGTATTTT.

The genes are TRBV28 and TRBJ2-7; TRBD2 aligns across 8 bases. This CDR3 is 15 amino acids long. V trimming: 5 bases; J trimming: 2 bases; junction bases outside the gene matches: 8. Germline V CDR1 and CDR2: MDHEN, SYDVKM. The CDR3 loop reads CASSTVGGGTYEQYF. CDR3 bases: TGTGCCAGCAGTACCGTCGGGGGGGGGACCTACGAGCAGTACTTC.

This clone was found once. The chain has TRBV6-5 and TRBJ1-2; D is undetermined. The CDR3 runs to 15 residues. V shed 8 bases and J shed 4 bases, with 20 bases lying between them. The germline gives CDR1 MNHEY, CDR2 SVGAGI. The DNA for the CDR3 is TGTGCCAGCCGATCCTACCTCTCAGATCCCTATGGCTACACCTTC. Protein sequence: CASRSYLSDPYGYTF.

The V call is TRBV3-1 (or the pseudogene TRBV3-2), the J call TRBJ1-2, with D unclear. This CDR3 comprises 12 residues. Germline CDR1 reads LGHDT; CDR2 reads YNNKEL (reference sequence). The V end lost 1 base, the J end lost 8 bases, and 8 bases lay between the germline ends. The CDR3 DNA is TGTGCCAGCAGCCAAGGAACCACGGGCTACACCTTC. This codes for CASSQGTTGYTF.

The chain combines TRBV5-1 with TRBJ1-1, with 12 bases matching TRBD1. The V gene's germline CDR1 is SGHRS and CDR2 YFSETQ. After removal of 4 bases from V and 7 bases from J, the junction contained 5 bases not matched to a gene. This CDR3 has 14 residues. CDR3 in DNA: TGCGCCAGCAGCCCGGGACAGGGGGCGGATGAAGCTTTCTTT. Protein: CASSPGQGADEAFF. The full variable domain, in which reference TRBV5-1 and TRBJ1-1 provide the parts outside the CDR3, is KAGVTQTPRYLIKTRGQQVTLSCSPISGHRSVSWYQQTPGQGLQFLFEYFSETQRNKGNFPGRFSGRQFSNSRSEMNVSTLELGDSALYLCASSPGQGADEAFFGQGTRLTVV.

This chain links TRBV19 with TRBJ1-1; the D is unclear. Looked up from germline, CDR1 is LNHDA and CDR2 is SQIVND (reference sequence). The CDR3 loop spans 16 amino acids. Trimming removed 6 bases at V and 0 bases at J, with 17 bases between. The CDR3 DNA sequence: TGTGCCAGTAGGACCACTTACCTGGGGATGAACACTGAAGCTTTCTTT. Residues: CASRTTYLGMNTEAFF. The whole variable domain, remainder taken from reference TRBV19 and TRBJ1-1, is DGGITQSPKYLFRKEGQNVTLSCEQNLNHDAMYWYRQDPGQGLRLIYYSQIVNDFQKGDIAEGYSVSREKKESFPLTVTSAQKNPTAFYLCASRTTYLGMNTEAFFGQGTRLTVV.

The chain joins TRBV2 to TRBJ2-7; 8 positions match TRBD1. This CDR3 has 14 amino acids. V dropped 6 bases and J dropped 4; count of bases not matched to a gene: 8. The germline gives CDR1 SNHLY, CDR2 FYNNEI. The CDR3 nucleotides read TGTGCCAGCAGAGGAGGAGACAGGGGTTACGAGCAGTACTTC. Protein sequence: CASRGGDRGYEQYF.

The chain couples TRBV5-1 to TRBJ2-7, with D maybe TRBD1 (5 bases). Trimming took 2 bases from V and 5 from J, leaving 17 bases between them. Germline values: CDR1 SGHRS, CDR2 YFSETQ. This CDR3 comprises 15 residues. CDR3 region: CASSFRQGLLDEQYF. The CDR3 bases are TGCGCCAGCAGCTTTAGGCAGGGCCTCTTGGACGAGCAGTACTTC. The full variable domain, completed using reference TRBV5-1 and TRBJ2-7, is KAGVTQTPRYLIKTRGQQVTLSCSPISGHRSVSWYQQTPGQGLQFLFEYFSETQRNKGNFPGRFSGRQFSNSRSEMNVSTLELGDSALYLCASSFRQGLLDEQYFGPGTRLTVT.

The sample holds one count of this clone. The J gene is TRBJ1-1, the V gene TRBV12-3 or TRBV12-4, with D uncertain. The CDR3 totals 11 residues. Trimming pared 4 bases from V and 8 bases from J, leaving 8 bases between. The CDR3 here is CASSSHWEAFF. The CDR3 bases are TGTGCCAGCAGTTCACACTGGGAAGCTTTCTTT.

The chain employs TRBV7-6 and TRBJ2-5; 10 nucleotides align to TRBD2. The germline CDR1 and CDR2 sequences are SGHVS and FNYEAQ. The CDR3 extends over 16 amino acids. V was pared by 0 bases and J by 5 bases, with 6 bases of the junction left unmatched. The CDR3 protein is CASSLALAGESETQYF. CDR3 DNA: TGTGCCAGCAGCTTAGCCCTAGCGGGAGAGTCGGAGACCCAGTACTTC.

The chain is built from TRBV13 and TRBJ1-3; D uncertain. The V end was cut by 5 bases, the J end by 0 bases, with 11 bases between. The CDR3 runs to 15 residues. Germline CDR1 is PRHDT and CDR2 is FYEKMQ (reference sequence). The CDR3 is CASSLGALSGNTIYF. Written as DNA, the CDR3 is TGTGCCAGCAGCCTTGGAGCCCTCTCTGGAAACACCATATATTTT.

V usage is TRBV11-3 and J usage is TRBJ2-1; no clear D gene. CDR1 is SGHNT and CDR2 is YENEEA in the germline V gene. The CDR3 contains 13 residues. Trimming took 0 bases from V and 7 from J, leaving 7 bases between them. The CDR3 loop is CASSLDHGNEQFF. The DNA of the CDR3 is TGTGCCAGCAGCTTAGATCACGGGAATGAGCAGTTCTTC.

The J gene is TRBJ2-5, the V gene TRBV2; no reliable D call. The CDR3 has 14 amino acids. Trimming cost V 2 bases and J 3 bases, with 10 bases left between them. Germline V gene lookup returns CDR1 SNHLY and CDR2 FYNNEI. CDR3 nucleotides: TGTGCCAGCAGTGAAAGGCAGCACAAAGAGACCCAGTACTTC. Its translation: CASSERQHKETQYF.

The chain recombines TRBV28 with TRBJ1-5; 8 nucleotides agree with TRBD1. The CDR3 runs 15 residues. The germline gives CDR1 MDHEN, CDR2 SYDVKM. Germline trimming cut 8 bases from V and 6 bases from J; bases unmatched to any gene: 12. CDR3 residues: CASSFARTGIQPQHF. The CDR3 coding sequence is TGTGCCAGCTCGTTCGCGCGGACAGGGATTCAGCCCCAGCATTTT.

This sequence joins TRBV7-8 and TRBJ1-2, with unresolved D. CDR1 is SGHVS and CDR2 is FQNEAQ in the germline V gene. CDR3 length: 13 amino acids. V lost 4 bases and J 0 bases, leaving 6 bases between the germline ends. The CDR3 is CASSYRANYGYTF. For the CDR3, the DNA is TGTGCCAGCAGCTACCGGGCTAACTATGGCTACACCTTC.

This chain links TRBV2 with TRBJ1-1; D ambiguous. This CDR3 is built from 13 residues. V was clipped by 3 bases and J by 7 bases, with 12 bases between them. Germline CDR1 reads SNHLY; CDR2 reads FYNNEI. The CDR3 protein is CASSDSGYNEAFF. CDR3 nucleotides: TGTGCCAGCAGTGACTCGGGGTATAATGAAGCTTTCTTT.

The genes are TRBV27 and TRBJ1-2; TRBD1 agrees at 7 bases. Germline CDR1 and CDR2: MNHEY and SMNVEV (reference sequence). The trim removed 1 base at V and 4 bases at J, leaving 6 bases unmatched. The CDR3 extends over 15 amino acids. Written as DNA, the CDR3 is TGTGCCAGCAGTTTATTTGGGACAGAGACCTATGGCTACACCTTC. It is translated as CASSLFGTETYGYTF.

The chain couples TRBV7-9 to TRBJ2-6, with D possibly being TRBD1 or TRBD2 (5 bases each). V was cut by 5 bases and J by 4 bases, with 15 bases left in between. The CDR3 has 16 amino acids. Germline values: CDR1 SEHNR, CDR2 FQNEAQ (reference sequence). As DNA, the CDR3 is TGTGCCAGCAGCCGGACCTCAGGGAGCGGGGCCAACGTCCTGACTTTC. Residues: CASSRTSGSGANVLTF.

The chain is built from TRBV18 and TRBJ1-3, with D tentatively TRBD1 (5 bases). Deletions cut 3 bases from V and 0 bases from J, with 12 bases between. This CDR3 region has 16 residues. CDR1 KGHSH and CDR2 LQKENI come from the germline V gene. The CDR3 protein is CASSPIGASSGNTIYF. The CDR3, as DNA: TGTGCCAGCTCACCCATAGGGGCCTCCTCTGGAAACACCATATATTTT.

The rearrangement links TRBV19 to TRBJ1-1; D gene uncertain. The V gene's germline CDR1 is LNHDA and CDR2 SQIVND (reference sequence). Trimming left V 1 base short and J 1 base short, with 13 bases between. The CDR3 is 16 amino acids. The CDR3 DNA is TGTGCCAGTAGTATAGGTGGCAGAATTACGAACACTGAAGCTTTCTTT. Translating gives CASSIGGRITNTEAFF.

This chain joins TRBV10-3 and TRBJ1-5; TRBD1 agrees at 10 bases. CDR1 and CDR2 (germline): ENHRY, SYGVKD. V gave up 0 bases and J gave up 4 bases; unmatched junction bases: 6. This CDR3 region has 17 residues. CDR3 in amino acids: CAISESRTGGRNQPQHF. CDR3 DNA sequence: TGTGCCATCAGTGAGTCCCGGACAGGGGGAAGGAATCAGCCCCAGCATTTT.

The table lists this clone with a count of one. J is TRBJ1-3 and V is TRBV28, with D possibly being TRBD1 (5 bases). V was clipped by 3 bases and J by 2 bases, with 11 bases between them. Germline V CDR1 and CDR2: MDHEN, SYDVKM. This CDR3 comprises 15 residues. CDR3 sequence: CASSFLRGAGNTIYF. The CDR3, as DNA: TGTGCCAGCAGTTTTTTGAGGGGTGCTGGAAACACCATATATTTT.

The chain couples TRBV4-1 to TRBJ2-1; D tentatively reads TRBD1 or TRBD2 (5 bases each). The germline gives CDR1 MGHRA, CDR2 YSYEKL. The CDR3 consists of 15 residues. Trimming shortened V by 5 bases and J by 11 bases, and 22 bases separated the two germline ends. This CDR3 is CASSYRGQLVGQQFF. In DNA form, the CDR3 reads TGCGCCAGCAGCTACCGGGGCCAGCTAGTGGGGCAGCAGTTCTTC.

This clone was found once. The chain uses TRBV30 and TRBJ1-4; D perhaps matches TRBD1 (6 bases). The CDR3 has 14 amino acids. The germline V gene has CDR1 GTSNPN and CDR2 SVGIG (reference sequence). Trimming stripped 3 bases from V and 7 bases from J, with 15 bases between. The CDR3 nucleotides read TGTGCCTGGAGCGTCGCAGGGGTGATTGAAAAACTGTTTTTT. This sequence encodes CAWSVAGVIEKLFF.

V is TRBV5-4 and J is TRBJ2-4; D is uncertain. The CDR3 has 16 amino acids. Trimming took 4 bases from V and 1 from J, leaving 15 bases between them. Germline-derived CDR1 and CDR2 are SGHNT and YYREEE (reference sequence). CDR3 sequence (DNA): TGTGCCAGCAGCGACCTAAGGGTAGGGGCCAAAAACATTCAGTACTTC. Its translation is CASSDLRVGAKNIQYF.

For the CDR3, the DNA is TGTGCCAGTAGTATAAGCAGGGCCGAGCAGTACTTC. It specifies CASSISRAEQYF. The rearrangement links TRBV19 to TRBJ2-7; a weak D match, TRBD1 (5 bases). The CDR3 loop spans 12 amino acids. Germline V gene sequence: CDR1 LNHDA, CDR2 SQIVND (reference sequence). The germline V and J ends were trimmed by 2 bases and 6 bases, with 8 bases remaining between them. Variable domain in full (rest from reference TRBV19 and TRBJ2-7): DGGITQSPKYLFRKEGQNVTLSCEQNLNHDAMYWYRQDPGQGLRLIYYSQIVNDFQKGDIAEGYSVSREKKESFPLTVTSAQKNPTAFYLCASSISRAEQYFGPGTRLTVT.

This chain uses TRBV5-8 with TRBJ2-1; D may be TRBD1 or TRBD2 (5 bases each). This CDR3 region has 17 residues. Trimming removed 3 bases from V and 0 bases from J, with 16 bases in between. Germline V lookup: CDR1 SGHTS, CDR2 YDEGEE. For the CDR3, the DNA is TGTGCCAGCAGCTGGGGCGGGCCGCCCGGCTCCTACAATGAGCAGTTCTTC. As protein: CASSWGGPPGSYNEQFF. The full variable domain, rest sourced from reference TRBV5-8 and TRBJ2-1, is EAGVTQSPTHLIKTRGQQATLRCSPISGHTSVYWYQQALGLGLQFLLWYDEGEERNRGNFPPRFSGRQFPNYSSELNVNALELEDSALYLCASSWGGPPGSYNEQFFGPGTRLTVL.